A single sample gave rise to the 22 T cell receptor beta chains below, sequenced in a study of T cells in Graves' hyperthyroidism and ophthalmopathy. RNA transcripts served as the template for amplifying TCR beta CDR3 regions. TCR CDR3 underwent first-round RT-PCR with the HTBI primer set. One entry per CDR3 protein results from TCRdb running MiXCR on the multiplex PCR reads. The sample consists of some 440,000 distinct CDR3 sequences, less than 20% of them appearing once. Sequencing was performed on blood. The origin of the receptors is a woman aged 18-30 years with Graves' hyperthyroidism.

The chain recombines TRBV19 with TRBJ1-1; possibly TRBD1 for D (5 bases). Germline assignment: CDR1 LNHDA and CDR2 SQIVND (reference sequence). V was trimmed by 3 bases and J by 0 bases, leaving 14 bases between them. This CDR3 region has 16 residues. The CDR3 nucleotides are TGTGCCAGTAGTATTGGGTCGGGGCTCTTGAACACTGAAGCTTTCTTT. It is translated as CASSIGSGLLNTEAFF.

This clonotype occurred a few times. V and J are TRBV6-1 and TRBJ2-1, with 16 positions matching TRBD2. V lost 6 bases, J lost 12 bases, and 5 bases stayed unmatched. This CDR3 comprises 14 residues. Per the germline V gene, CDR1 is MNHNS and CDR2 is SASEGT. This chain's CDR3 is CASRSGTSGGAQFF. The CDR3 bases are TGTGCCAGCAGAAGCGGGACTAGCGGGGGGGCGCAGTTCTTC.

This chain joins TRBV4-1 and TRBJ1-5; weak D call: TRBD1 (6 bases). V was cut by 1 base and J by 2 bases, with 18 bases left in between. The CDR3 contains 18 residues. Looked up from germline, CDR1 is MGHRA and CDR2 is YSYEKL. Written as DNA, the CDR3 is TGCGCCAGCAGCCAAGTATCTCACAGGGTGGGGGGCAATCAGCCCCAGCATTTT. It encodes CASSQVSHRVGGNQPQHF.

This clonotype was seen at least ten times. The genes are TRBV20-1 and TRBJ2-1; 12 nucleotides agree with TRBD2. The germline V gene has CDR1 DFQATT and CDR2 SNEGSKA (reference sequence). The CDR3 sequence is 15 residues long. Germline trimming cut 3 bases from V and 0 bases from J; bases unmatched to any gene: 0. CDR3: CSARTSGSSYNEQFF. The CDR3 DNA reads TGCAGTGCTAGGACTAGCGGGAGCTCCTACAATGAGCAGTTCTTC.

About this clonotype itself: Relative to the germline gene, one junction end is altered; a read error may explain this. The chain couples TRBV7-7 to TRBJ2-1; no clear D gene. Germline CDR1 SSHAT, CDR2 FNYEAQ (reference sequence). The CDR3 is made up of 15 amino acids. The CDR3 protein is CASSLESGIYNEQFF. The CDR3 nucleotides read TGTGCTAGCAGCCTAGAGTCTGGGATCTACAATGAGCAGTTCTTC.

This clonotype was picked up a small number of times. J is TRBJ1-2 and V is TRBV9, with TRBD1 as a possible D gene (5 bases). Germline assignment: CDR1 SGDLS and CDR2 YYNGEE. V lost 0 bases to trimming and J lost 2 bases, with 11 bases between them. The CDR3 sequence is 15 residues long. The CDR3 DNA reads as TGTGCCAGCAGCGTAGGACCTAACAGGAACTATGGCTACACCTTC. It translates to CASSVGPNRNYGYTF.

Ten or more counts support this clonotype. This chain links TRBV28 with TRBJ2-7; possibly TRBD1 or TRBD2 for D (5 bases each). CDR1 is MDHEN, CDR2 SYDVKM, per germline. Trimming removed 7 bases from V and 0 bases from J, with 16 bases in between. This CDR3 has 15 amino acids. CDR3 coding DNA: TGTGCCAGCACCAAGAGGGGTCCCAGCTCCTACGAGCAGTACTTC. Amino acid sequence: CASTKRGPSSYEQYF.

The DNA of the CDR3 is TGTGCCAGCAGTGTACAGGGTACTTCCCGGGCCTATGGCTACACCTTC. This encodes CASSVQGTSRAYGYTF. The rearrangement links TRBV2 to TRBJ1-2, with TRBD1 as a possible D gene (6 bases). Germline V gene sequence: CDR1 SNHLY, CDR2 FYNNEI. The CDR3 runs 16 residues. Trimming removed 4 bases from V and 4 bases from J, with 19 bases in between.

The chain has TRBV4-1 and TRBJ1-4; 10 bases align to TRBD1. Trimming removed 4 bases from V and 5 bases from J; junction bases left unmatched: 4. Germline CDR1 is MGHRA and CDR2 is YSYEKL. There are 15 residues in the CDR3. The DNA of the CDR3 is TGCGCCAGCAGCCCGACAGGGGGCGGGAATGAAAAACTGTTTTTT. Its translation is CASSPTGGGNEKLFF.

Written as DNA, the CDR3 is TGCGCCAGCAGCCAAGATCAAACCAGCGAGCAGTACTTC. It codes for CASSQDQTSEQYF. This rearrangement joins TRBV4-1 to TRBJ2-7, with D unclear. Germline CDR1 reads MGHRA; CDR2 reads YSYEKL. Trimming shortened V by 0 bases and J by 6 bases, and 9 bases separated the two germline ends. The CDR3 sequence is 13 residues long.

This chain connects TRBV18 to TRBJ2-2, with D uncertain. The V gene's germline CDR1 is KGHSH and CDR2 LQKENI. Trimming removed 3 bases at V and 6 bases at J, with 11 bases between. The CDR3 spans 14 residues. CDR3 residues: CASSPYKGSGELFF. CDR3 bases: TGTGCCAGCTCACCCTACAAAGGGTCCGGGGAGCTGTTTTTT.

This clonotype was detected ten times or more. V gene TRBV6-1 combines with J gene TRBJ2-2, with D possibly being TRBD1 (6 bases). This CDR3 contains 14 residues. V was trimmed by 6 bases and J by 4 bases, leaving 12 bases between them. Germline-derived CDR1 and CDR2 are MNHNS and SASEGT. The CDR3 sequence is CASSPNRATGELFF. DNA for the CDR3: TGTGCCAGCAGCCCAAACAGGGCCACCGGGGAGCTGTTTTTT.

This clonotype has more than one count but fewer than ten. The V gene is TRBV9, the J gene TRBJ1-1; a weak D match, TRBD1 (5 bases). Per germline, CDR1 SGDLS and CDR2 YYNGEE. Deletions cut 5 bases from V and 1 base from J, with 15 bases between. This CDR3 contains 15 residues. CDR3 DNA: TGTGCCAGCAGGAGGGACTGGACTCAGAACACTGAAGCTTTCTTT. Its protein is CASRRDWTQNTEAFF.

Comments on this clonotype: This may be a read error, as it is one base from a much larger clone. The gene calls are TRBV20-1 and TRBJ2-1; possibly TRBD2 for D (5 bases). The end of the DNA aligns better with TRBJ2-7, so the J call may be wrong. CDR3 size: 16 residues. Germline CDR1 and CDR2: DFQATT and SNEGSKA (reference sequence). For the CDR3, the DNA is TGCAGTGCTGACGCAAGACGGGCGGGCTCCTACAATGAGCAGTACTTC. Residues: CSADARRAGSYNEQYF.

At least ten counts were recorded for this clonotype. This chain joins TRBV3-1 and TRBJ2-7; D gene ambiguous. CDR3 length: 15 amino acids. V was pared by 4 bases and J by 5 bases, with 18 bases between. Germline lookup yields CDR1 LGHDT and CDR2 YNNKEL (reference sequence). The CDR3 loop is CASSLTLRFGNEQYF. The CDR3 DNA reads TGTGCCAGCAGCCTTACCTTGCGGTTTGGAAACGAGCAGTACTTC.

Only a few counts were recorded for this clonotype. The chain carries TRBV20-1 and TRBJ2-7; D unclear. V was pared by 4 bases and J by 0 bases, with 10 bases between. The germline CDR1 and CDR2 sequences are DFQATT and SNEGSKA (reference sequence). There are 13 residues in the CDR3. The CDR3 loop is CSAKAWSSYEQYF. In DNA, the CDR3 is TGCAGTGCTAAGGCTTGGAGCTCCTACGAGCAGTACTTC.

This clonotype was observed many times. The rearrangement joins TRBV24-1 to TRBJ2-5; D might be TRBD2 (6 bases). The CDR3 consists of 14 residues. Germline V gene lookup returns CDR1 KGHDR and CDR2 SFDVKD. V dropped 2 bases and J dropped 4 bases, with 10 bases sitting between them. The CDR3 nucleotides read TGTGCCACCAGTGATTCGGCGGGGATAGAGACCCAGTACTTC. It yields the protein CATSDSAGIETQYF.

In its sample, this clonotype was seen a few times. CDR3 loop: CASTLPQGRNDRPGNTIYF. The CDR3 nucleotides are TGTGCCAGCACCCTCCCCCAGGGGCGTAACGACCGTCCTGGAAACACCATATATTTT. The chain links TRBV2 to TRBJ1-3, with a tentative D call TRBD1 (6 bases). The CDR3 covers 19 residues. Trimming took off 7 bases at V and 2 bases at J, with 27 bases between the two ends. The V gene's germline CDR1 is SNHLY and CDR2 FYNNEI. The full variable domain, completed using reference TRBV2 and TRBJ1-3, is EPEVTQTPSHQVTQMGQEVILRCVPISNHLYFYWYRQILGQKVEFLVSFYNNEISEKSEIFDDQFSVERPDGSNFTLKIRSTKLEDSAMYFCASTLPQGRNDRPGNTIYFGEGSWLTVV.

This clonotype was counted ten times or more. This chain uses TRBV28 with TRBJ2-1; TRBD2 might be the D (7 bases). V was trimmed by 4 bases and J by 9 bases, leaving 19 bases between them. Per the germline V gene, CDR1 is MDHEN and CDR2 is SYDVKM. CDR3 size: 15 residues. The CDR3 coding sequence is TGTGCCAGCAGTTCTTTTACAAGGGGGGGTAGTGAGCAGTTCTTC. Amino acid sequence: CASSSFTRGGSEQFF.

This clonotype was detected many times. The rearrangement uses TRBV19 and TRBJ2-7; 13 bases match TRBD2. With V trimmed by 5 bases and J by 5 bases, 6 bases remained unmatched. The CDR3 extends over 15 amino acids. Germline V gene sequence: CDR1 LNHDA, CDR2 SQIVND (reference sequence). CDR3 DNA sequence: TGTGCCAGTAGTCCCGGACTAGCGGGAGTAGACGAGCAGTACTTC. Amino acid sequence: CASSPGLAGVDEQYF.

Regarding this clonotype: This may come from a read error, since a much larger clone is one base off. This chain's CDR3 is CASSHLDGIYEQHF. CDR3 coding DNA: TGTGCCAGCAGCCATCTAGACGGGATCTACGAGCAGCACTTC. The chain links TRBV16 to TRBJ2-7, with TRBD2 as a possible D gene (5 bases). Germline V lookup: CDR1 KGHSY, CDR2 FQNENV. This CDR3 spans 14 amino acids.

This clonotype was counted a few times. The CDR3 region is CASNQQETQYF. The DNA of the CDR3 is TGTGCCAGCAACCAGCAAGAGACCCAGTACTTC. The V call is TRBV7-3, the J call TRBJ2-5; D not resolved. CDR3 size: 11 residues. The germline V gene encodes CDR1 SGHTA and CDR2 FQGTGA. V shed 7 bases and J shed 2 bases, with 5 bases lying between them.